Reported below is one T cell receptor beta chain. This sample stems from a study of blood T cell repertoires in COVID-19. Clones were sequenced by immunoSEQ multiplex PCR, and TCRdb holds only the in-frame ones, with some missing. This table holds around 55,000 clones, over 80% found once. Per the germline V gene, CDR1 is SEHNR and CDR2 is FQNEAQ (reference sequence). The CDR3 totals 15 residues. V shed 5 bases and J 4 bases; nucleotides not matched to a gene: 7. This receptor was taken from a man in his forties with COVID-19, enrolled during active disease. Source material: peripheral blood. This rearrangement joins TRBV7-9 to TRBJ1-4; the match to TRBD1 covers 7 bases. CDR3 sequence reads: CASSTPGQRNEKLFF. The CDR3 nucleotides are TGTGCCAGCAGCACACCGGGACAGCGTAATGAAAAACTGTTTTTT.